A selection of T cell receptor beta chains follows, all from one sample in a study of blood T cell repertoires in COVID-19. Sequencing was performed with immunoSEQ multiplex PCR; in TCRdb, only in-frame clones are kept and a portion is missing. This sample has fewer than 250,000 clones, with approximately 86% found just once. The material sequenced was peripheral blood. The receptors here all came from a human donor in a cohort sampled during active COVID-19. Each CDR3 is given with its conserved first and last residue.

V: TRBV15
CDR3: CATSRDRADGNEKLFF

V: TRBV5-4
CDR3: CASSTGTAVSGNTIYF

V: TRBV20-1
CDR3: CSASSGGKAYSNQPQHF

V: TRBV9
CDR3: CASSVAAGGNEKLFF

V: TRBV10-1
CDR3: CASSRGGLETQYF

V: TRBV7-9
CDR3: CASSSIRDRVFYEQYF

V: TRBV5-4
CDR3: CASSQGLGEGEQFF

V: TRBV3-1/TRBV3-2
CDR3: CASSQNRGLVNEQYF

V: TRBV6-5
CDR3: CATGGREGADTQYF

V: TRBV28
CDR3: CASSLILAVNTEAFF

V: TRBV19
CDR3: CASSSAGGGETQYF

V: TRBV29-1
CDR3: CSVEEVAGGNEQFF

V: TRBV28
CDR3: CASSSPPGQGIEQYF

V: TRBV10-3
CDR3: CAISVSHEQYF

V: TRBV27
CDR3: CASSLNRGRQETQYF

V: TRBV12-5
CDR3: CASGLLSGALDEQFF

V: TRBV7-2
CDR3: CASSLVSGGSNQPQHF

V: TRBV11-2
CDR3: CASSLDQFRRDSPLHF

V: TRBV7-9
CDR3: CASSLATGKGRFYGYTF

V: TRBV2
CDR3: CASSQRGGSSNEQFF

V: TRBV5-1
CDR3: CASSLQGGSPLHF

V: TRBV5-1
CDR3: CASSLLLTGPSGYTF

V: TRBV7-2
CDR3: CASSPLAGAYEQYF

V: TRBV5-4
CDR3: CASSLTLGTGNLNSQPQHF

V: TRBV6-5
CDR3: CASSYRDTMDYEQYF

V: TRBV5-6
CDR3: CASSLAGGGETQYF

V: TRBV11-2
CDR3: CASSIRYSGANVLTF

V: TRBV28
CDR3: CASTRQGTETQYF

V: TRBV6-6
CDR3: CASVDNGVSGYTF

V: TRBV19
CDR3: CATTGMETQYF

V: TRBV9
CDR3: CASSVGGGVYEQYF

V: TRBV7-2
CDR3: CASSLGRTTTYEQYF

V: TRBV6-5
CDR3: CASSTGATNEKLFF

V: TRBV18
CDR3: CASSPQSLVGTGELFF

V: TRBV24-1
CDR3: CATSDFRTGGLAGELFF

V: TRBV3-1/TRBV3-2
CDR3: CASSQDGGQRYNEQFF

V: TRBV24-1
CDR3: CATSDFRTGELFF

V: TRBV29-1
CDR3: CSVQRGNEQYF

V: TRBV5-1
CDR3: CASSFGTSGQETQYF

V: TRBV9
CDR3: CASSPGGVNTEAFF

V: TRBV9
CDR3: CASSVGRDSDTQYF

V: TRBV18
CDR3: CASSTGGRTTGELFF

V: TRBV2
CDR3: CASSPTSGKKQFF

V: TRBV20-1
CDR3: CSATPADTQYF

V: TRBV10-3
CDR3: CAISGEGAWYGYTF

V: TRBV2
CDR3: CASTAGAGNEQFF

V: TRBV10-1
CDR3: CASSDYRTSGSYEQYF

V: TRBV9
CDR3: CASSVAAGVATGELFF

V: TRBV4-1
CDR3: CASSQDSKRGSGRWWKQFF

V: TRBV4-1
CDR3: CASSQDPGPGTYEQYF